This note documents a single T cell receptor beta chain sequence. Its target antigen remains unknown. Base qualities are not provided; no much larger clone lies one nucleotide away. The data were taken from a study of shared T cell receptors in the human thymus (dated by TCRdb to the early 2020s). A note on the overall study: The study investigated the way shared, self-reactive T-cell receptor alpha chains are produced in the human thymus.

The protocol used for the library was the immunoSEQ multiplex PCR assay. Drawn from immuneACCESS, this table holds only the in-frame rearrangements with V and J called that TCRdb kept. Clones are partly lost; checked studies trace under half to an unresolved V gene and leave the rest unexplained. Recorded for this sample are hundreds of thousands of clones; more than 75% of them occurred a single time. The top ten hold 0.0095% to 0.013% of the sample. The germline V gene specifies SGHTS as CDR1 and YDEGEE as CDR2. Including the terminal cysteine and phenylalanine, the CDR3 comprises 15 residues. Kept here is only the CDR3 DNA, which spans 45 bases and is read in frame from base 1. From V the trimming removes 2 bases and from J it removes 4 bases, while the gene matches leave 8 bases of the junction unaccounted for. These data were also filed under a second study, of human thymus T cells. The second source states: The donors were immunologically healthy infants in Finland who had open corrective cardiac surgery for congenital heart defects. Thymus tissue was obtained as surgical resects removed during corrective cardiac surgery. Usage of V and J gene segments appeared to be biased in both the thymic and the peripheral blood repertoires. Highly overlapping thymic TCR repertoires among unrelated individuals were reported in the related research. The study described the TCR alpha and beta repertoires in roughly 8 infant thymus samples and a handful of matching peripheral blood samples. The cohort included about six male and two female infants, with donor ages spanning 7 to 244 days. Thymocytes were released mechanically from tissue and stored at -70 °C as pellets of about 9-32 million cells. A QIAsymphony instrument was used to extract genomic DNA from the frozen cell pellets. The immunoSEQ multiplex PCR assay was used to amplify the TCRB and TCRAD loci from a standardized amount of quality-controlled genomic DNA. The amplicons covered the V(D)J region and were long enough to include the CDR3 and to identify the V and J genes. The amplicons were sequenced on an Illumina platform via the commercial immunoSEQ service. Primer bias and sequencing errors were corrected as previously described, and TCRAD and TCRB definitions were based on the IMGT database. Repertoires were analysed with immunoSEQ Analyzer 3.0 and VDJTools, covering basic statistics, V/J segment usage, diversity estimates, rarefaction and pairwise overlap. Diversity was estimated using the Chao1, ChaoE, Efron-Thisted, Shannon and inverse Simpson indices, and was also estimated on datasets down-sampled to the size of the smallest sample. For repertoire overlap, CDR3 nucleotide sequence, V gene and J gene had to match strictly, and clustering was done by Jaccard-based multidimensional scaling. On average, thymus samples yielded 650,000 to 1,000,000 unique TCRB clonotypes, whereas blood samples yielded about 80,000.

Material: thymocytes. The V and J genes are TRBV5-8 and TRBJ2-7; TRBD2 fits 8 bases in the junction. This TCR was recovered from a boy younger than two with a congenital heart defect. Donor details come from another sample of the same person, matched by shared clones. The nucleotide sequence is TGTGCCAGCAGCTTATCCCCCGCTAGCGGGTACGAGCAGTACTTC. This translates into CASSLSPASGYEQYF.